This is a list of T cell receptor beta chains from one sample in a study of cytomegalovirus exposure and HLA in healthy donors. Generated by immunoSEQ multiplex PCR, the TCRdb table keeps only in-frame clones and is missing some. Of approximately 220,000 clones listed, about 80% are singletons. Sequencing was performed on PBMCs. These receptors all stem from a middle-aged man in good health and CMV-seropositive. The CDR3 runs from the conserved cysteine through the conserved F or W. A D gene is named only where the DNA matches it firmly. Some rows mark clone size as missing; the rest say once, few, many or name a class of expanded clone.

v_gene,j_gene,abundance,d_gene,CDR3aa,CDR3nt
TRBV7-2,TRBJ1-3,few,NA,CASSKPGLGNTIYF,TGTGCCAGCAGCAAACCGGGACTTGGAAACACCATATATTTT
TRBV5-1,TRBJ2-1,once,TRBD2,CASSAIAGEIYEQFF,TGCGCCAGCAGCGCCATAGCGGGAGAAATCTATGAGCAGTTCTTC
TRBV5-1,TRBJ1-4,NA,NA,CASSLMTGPGEKLFF,TGCGCCAGCAGCCTCATGACAGGACCTGGTGAAAAACTGTTTTTT
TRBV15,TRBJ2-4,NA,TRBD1,CATSRLPGQGREAKNIQYF,TGTGCCACCAGCAGATTGCCGGGACAGGGGCGGGAGGCCAAAAACATTCAGTACTTC
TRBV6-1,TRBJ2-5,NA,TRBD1,CASSEALWQGVGETQYF,TGTGCCAGCAGTGAAGCGCTCTGGCAGGGGGTTGGAGAGACCCAGTACTTC
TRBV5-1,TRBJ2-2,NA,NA,CASSPDGQTTGELFF,TGCGCCAGCAGCCCGGACGGACAAACGACCGGGGAGCTGTTTTTT
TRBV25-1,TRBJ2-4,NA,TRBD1,CVIGTGALAKNIQYF,TGTGTTATCGGGACAGGGGCCCTAGCCAAAAACATTCAGTACTTC
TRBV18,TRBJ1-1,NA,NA,CASSPGQTTDEAFF,TGTGCCAGCTCACCCGGACAGACCACGGATGAAGCTTTCTTT
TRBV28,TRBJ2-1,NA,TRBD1,CASSAYPGQGRDEQFF,TGTGCCAGCAGTGCCTATCCGGGACAGGGGAGGGATGAGCAGTTCTTC
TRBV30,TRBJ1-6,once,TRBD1,CAWNPGGNSPLHF,TGTGCTTGGAATCCAGGGGGGAATTCACCCCTCCACTTT
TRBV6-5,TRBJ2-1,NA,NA,CASSYWGLRSPNEQFF,TGTGCCAGCAGTTACTGGGGACTCCGATCCCCCAATGAGCAGTTCTTC
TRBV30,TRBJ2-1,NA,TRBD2,CAWSAGTSGASNEQFF,TGTGCCTGGAGTGCAGGAACTAGCGGGGCCTCCAATGAGCAGTTCTTC
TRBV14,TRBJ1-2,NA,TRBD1,CASSQNRGRYYGYTF,TGTGCCAGCAGCCAGAACAGGGGGCGGTACTATGGCTACACCTTC
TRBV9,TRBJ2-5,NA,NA,CASSVGNRVQETQYF,TGTGCCAGCAGCGTAGGTAACAGAGTACAAGAGACCCAGTACTTC
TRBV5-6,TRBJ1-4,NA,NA,CASSLPRAGAEKLFF,TGTGCCAGCAGCCTCCCCCGGGCAGGGGCTGAAAAACTGTTTTTT
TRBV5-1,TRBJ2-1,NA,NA,CASSIGQRVFLSSYNEQFF,TGCGCCAGTTCGATCGGACAACGAGTATTTTTAAGCTCCTACAATGAGCAGTTCTTC